Each of the 24 T cell receptor beta chains below was sequenced from the same sample in a study of T cell responses to AZD1222 COVID-19 vaccine. The protocol was immunoSEQ multiplex PCR, while the TCRdb copy is restricted to in-frame clones and leaves out a portion. This repertoire shows over 55,000 clones, more than 60% found once; its top ten account for roughly 3.6%. Sequences were derived from peripheral blood, sampled 28 days after the second AZD1222 dose. Source of these receptors: an adult who received the AZD1222 COVID-19 vaccine.

J is TRBJ1-2 and V is TRBV18, with D perhaps matching TRBD1 (6 bases). The CDR3 has 14 amino acids. Germline CDR1 is KGHSH and CDR2 is LQKENI. V lost 3 bases to trimming and J lost 1 base, with 9 bases between them. This chain's CDR3 is CASSPGQLNYGYTF. The CDR3 DNA follows: TGTGCCAGCTCACCGGGACAACTTAACTATGGCTACACCTTC.

The table lists this clone with a few counts. V usage is TRBV29-1 and J usage is TRBJ2-3; D uncertain. Germline assignment: CDR1 SQVTM and CDR2 ANQGSEA. The V and J ends lost 2 bases and 6 bases respectively, with 12 bases between them. The CDR3 runs 13 residues. The CDR3 region has the DNA TGCAGCGTTGAAAGGGCAGAGGTGGATACGCAGTATTTT. Its translation is CSVERAEVDTQYF.

The V and J genes are TRBV28 and TRBJ1-1, with D tentatively TRBD1 (5 bases). CDR3 length: 14 amino acids. From germline, CDR1 is MDHEN and CDR2 SYDVKM. With 6 bases removed from V and 5 bases from J, the gap between germline ends came to 16 bases. The CDR3 sequence: CASREGLWKTEAFF. Written as DNA, the CDR3 is TGTGCCAGCAGGGAGGGACTTTGGAAAACTGAAGCTTTCTTT.

The J gene is TRBJ2-5, the V gene TRBV4-2; D remains unclear. In germline, CDR1 is LGHNA, CDR2 YNFKEQ. The CDR3 spans 15 residues. The V end lost 1 base, the J end lost 3 bases, and 12 bases lay between the germline ends. CDR3 loop: CASSQALASKETQYF. The CDR3 bases are TGTGCCAGCAGCCAAGCGTTAGCTTCAAAAGAGACCCAGTACTTC.

The chain employs TRBV11-2 and TRBJ2-1; 8 bases are a match to TRBD1. The trim removed 4 bases at V and 7 bases at J, leaving 6 bases unmatched. The germline CDR1 and CDR2 sequences are SGHAT and FQNNGV. The CDR3 extends over 14 amino acids. Here the CDR3 reads CASSSQGALNEQFF. CDR3 in DNA: TGTGCCAGCAGCTCTCAGGGGGCCCTAAATGAGCAGTTCTTC.

The rearrangement uses TRBV19 and TRBJ2-7; TRBD1 matches at 7 bases. CDR1 and CDR2 from the germline V gene are LNHDA and SQIVND (reference sequence). Unmatched junction bases numbered 13, after V lost 6 bases and J lost 5 bases. The CDR3 is made up of 15 amino acids. The CDR3 bases are TGTGCCAGTAGCCCTAGGGGGCAGAGTGTAAACGAGCAGTACTTC. Amino acids: CASSPRGQSVNEQYF.

This clone was observed a handful of times. At the DNA level, this CDR3 is encoded by other sequences in the same sample as well. This chain uses TRBV12-3 or TRBV12-4 with TRBJ1-3; no clear D gene. V was trimmed by 2 bases and J by 3 bases, leaving 5 bases between them. The CDR3 loop spans 13 amino acids. CDR3 DNA sequence: TGTGCCAGCAGTTTACAATTTGGAAACACCATATATTTT. Amino acid sequence: CASSLQFGNTIYF.

V and J are TRBV28 and TRBJ2-7; 8 bases map to TRBD2. V was pared by 4 bases and J by 6 bases, with 8 bases of the junction left unmatched. This CDR3 comprises 14 residues. Germline V gene lookup returns CDR1 MDHEN and CDR2 SYDVKM. This CDR3 reads CASSSDGGASEQYF. The CDR3 nucleotides are TGTGCCAGCAGTTCCGACGGGGGGGCCAGCGAGCAGTACTTC. The full variable domain, completed using reference TRBV28 and TRBJ2-7, is DVKVTQSSRYLVKRTGEKVFLECVQDMDHENMFWYRQDPGLGLRLIYFSYDVKMKEKGDIPEGYSVSREKKERFSLILESASTNQTSMYLCASSSDGGASEQYFGPGTRLTVT.

The chain couples TRBV24-1 to TRBJ2-7; TRBD1 matches 7 bases. Germline V gene data show CDR1 as KGHDR and CDR2 as SFDVKD. Unmatched junction bases numbered 7, after V lost 4 bases and J lost 5 bases. CDR3 length: 14 residues. The CDR3 here is CATSDTGDSHEQYF. The CDR3 DNA reads TGTGCCACCAGTGACACTGGGGACAGCCACGAGCAGTACTTC.

The J gene is TRBJ1-2, the V gene TRBV30; a possible D gene is TRBD1 (6 bases). Germline loops: CDR1 GTSNPN, CDR2 SVGIG (reference sequence). CDR3 size: 13 residues. Trimming took 0 bases from V and 4 from J, leaving 9 bases between them. This CDR3 is CAWSVGGPYGYTF. The CDR3 nucleotides are TGTGCCTGGAGTGTAGGGGGTCCCTATGGCTACACCTTC.

In DNA form, the CDR3 reads TGCAGCGTGGAGACAGGTTCCTATGGCTACACCTTC. Translating gives CSVETGSYGYTF. The chain is built from TRBV29-1 and TRBJ1-2, with D tentatively TRBD1 (6 bases). Germline CDR1 reads SQVTM; CDR2 reads ANQGSEA. The CDR3 has 12 amino acids. With 6 bases removed from V and 4 bases from J, the gap between germline ends came to 12 bases.

V and J are TRBV2 and TRBJ1-3, with D perhaps TRBD1 (6 bases). The length of the CDR3 is 15 residues. V was trimmed by 5 bases and J by 2 bases, leaving 13 bases between them. Germline values: CDR1 SNHLY, CDR2 FYNNEI. CDR3: CASSLTGIPGNTIYF. The CDR3, as DNA: TGTGCCAGCAGTTTAACAGGGATTCCTGGAAACACCATATATTTT.

The V gene is TRBV19, the J gene TRBJ2-1; perhaps D is TRBD1 or TRBD2 (6 bases each). Trimming stripped 9 bases from V and 7 bases from J, with 19 bases between. CDR3 length: 14 residues. Germline-derived CDR1 and CDR2 are LNHDA and SQIVND (reference sequence). The CDR3 loop reads CASQGRGLENEQFF. For the CDR3, the DNA is TGTGCCAGCCAGGGACGGGGGCTGGAAAATGAGCAGTTCTTC.

The chain recombines TRBV6-5 with TRBJ1-2, with D possibly TRBD1 on 6 matching bases. V lost 6 bases, J lost 4 bases, and 15 bases lay in between. In germline, CDR1 is MNHEY, CDR2 SVGAGI. The CDR3 length is 14 residues. The CDR3 bases are TGTGCCAGCAGGTCCTGGGACACCCGCTATGGCTACACCTTC. Protein: CASRSWDTRYGYTF.

The rearrangement uses TRBV7-8 and TRBJ1-4; 9 bases map to TRBD1. The CDR3 runs 15 residues. The V gene's germline CDR1 is SGHVS and CDR2 FQNEAQ. Unmatched junction bases numbered 8, after V lost 4 bases and J lost 8 bases. DNA of the CDR3: TGTGCCAGCAGCTGGACCGGGACAGGGAGGGAAAAACTGTTTTTT. It yields the protein CASSWTGTGREKLFF.

V is TRBV7-9 and J is TRBJ1-2; D is unresolved. Per germline, CDR1 SEHNR and CDR2 FQNEAQ (reference sequence). Trimming took 5 bases from V and 7 from J, leaving 20 bases between them. This CDR3 region has 15 residues. DNA for the CDR3: TGTGCCAGCAGCCCATCGCAGTTTTCATCGCGTGGCTACACCTTC. Encoded protein: CASSPSQFSSRGYTF.

This clone was detected a few times. This chain connects TRBV15 to TRBJ1-4, with 11 bases matching TRBD1. Per the germline V gene, CDR1 is LNHNV and CDR2 is YYDKDF (reference sequence). The CDR3 has 15 amino acids. Trimming at V came to 3 bases and at J to 7 bases, leaving 4 bases not matched to a gene. The DNA of the CDR3 is TGTGCCACCAGCAGGGACAGGGGGCTAAGTGAAAAACTGTTTTTT. Translation: CATSRDRGLSEKLFF.

The gene calls are TRBV19 and TRBJ1-6; D remains ambiguous. The CDR3 covers 15 residues. From germline, CDR1 is LNHDA and CDR2 SQIVND (reference sequence). Between the trimmed V and J ends, which lost 2 bases and 0 bases, there was a span of 5 bases. The CDR3 bases are TGTGCCAGTAGTATACAGGCCTCCTATAATTCACCCCTCCACTTT. As protein: CASSIQASYNSPLHF.

The chain employs TRBV10-3 and TRBJ2-1; 12 nucleotides agree with TRBD1. With V trimmed by 6 bases and J by 9 bases, 3 bases remained unmatched. Germline V gene lookup returns CDR1 ENHRY and CDR2 SYGVKD. The CDR3 totals 13 residues. The CDR3 spells CAIRGTGGGEQFF. The CDR3 DNA is TGTGCCATCAGGGGGACAGGGGGCGGTGAGCAGTTCTTC.

The CDR3 region is CASSRRDIPNYGYTF. CDR3 nucleotide sequence: TGTGCCAGCAGCCGCCGGGACATCCCTAACTATGGCTACACCTTC. This chain joins TRBV7-9 and TRBJ1-2; D possibly corresponds to TRBD1 (6 bases). Looked up from germline, CDR1 is SEHNR and CDR2 is FQNEAQ (reference sequence). The CDR3 covers 15 residues. With 5 bases removed from V and 0 bases from J, the gap between germline ends came to 13 bases.

The CDR3 bases are TGTGCCAGTAGTATTGGGGGAAGGGGCTATGGCTACACCTTC. Its protein product is CASSIGGRGYGYTF. The chain carries TRBV19 and TRBJ1-2; maybe TRBD1 (5 bases). Trimming took 3 bases from V and 4 from J, leaving 12 bases between them. The CDR3 consists of 14 residues. The germline V gene has CDR1 LNHDA and CDR2 SQIVND (reference sequence).

The V and J genes are TRBV14 and TRBJ2-1; tentative D call: TRBD2 (6 bases). The CDR3 is 17 amino acids. The V end lost 0 bases, the J end lost 6 bases, and 18 bases lay between the germline ends. CDR1 and CDR2 from the germline V gene are SGHDN and FVKESK. DNA of the CDR3: TGTGCCAGCAGCCAAGATCTACTACTGGGACTCCTCAATGAGCAGTTCTTC. Residues: CASSQDLLLGLLNEQFF.

V usage is TRBV19 and J usage is TRBJ1-2; 10 bases are shared with TRBD1. The junction had 5 bases not matched to a gene; V was cut back by 4 bases and J by 3 bases. CDR3 length equals 15 residues. Germline V gene lookup returns CDR1 LNHDA and CDR2 SQIVND (reference sequence). CDR3 coding DNA: TGTGCCAGTAGTAGAATGGACAGGGGGGACTATGGCTACACCTTC. Translated: CASSRMDRGDYGYTF.

The chain uses TRBV28 and TRBJ1-1; 7 bases agree with TRBD1. After removal of 6 bases from V and 2 bases from J, the junction contained 15 bases not matched to a gene. CDR1 MDHEN and CDR2 SYDVKM come from the germline V gene. The CDR3 is 17 amino acids. CDR3 residues: CASSGEGAIRINTEAFF. In DNA, the CDR3 is TGTGCCAGCAGCGGGGAGGGGGCGATCAGGATAAACACTGAAGCTTTCTTT.